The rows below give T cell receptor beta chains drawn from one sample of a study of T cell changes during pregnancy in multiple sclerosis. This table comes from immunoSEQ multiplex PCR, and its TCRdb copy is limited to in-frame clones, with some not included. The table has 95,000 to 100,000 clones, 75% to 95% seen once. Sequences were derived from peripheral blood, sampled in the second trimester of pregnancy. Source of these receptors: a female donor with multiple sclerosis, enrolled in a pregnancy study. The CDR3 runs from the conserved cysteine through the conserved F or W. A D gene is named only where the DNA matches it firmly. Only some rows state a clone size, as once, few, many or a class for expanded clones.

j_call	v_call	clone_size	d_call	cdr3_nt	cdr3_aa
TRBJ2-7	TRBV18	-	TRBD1	TGTGCCAGCTCACCAAGGACAGGGCCTTCCTACGAGCAGTACTTC	CASSPRTGPSYEQYF
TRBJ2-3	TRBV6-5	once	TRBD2	TGTGCCAGCAGCCTACTAGCGGCTAGCACAGATACGCAGTATTTT	CASSLLAASTDTQYF
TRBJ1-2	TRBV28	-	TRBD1	TGTGCCAGCAGTCACCGGGACAGGATCTATGGCTACACCTTC	CASSHRDRIYGYTF
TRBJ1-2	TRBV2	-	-	TGTGCCAGCAGCACGGACTGGTATGGCTACACCTTC	CASSTDWYGYTF
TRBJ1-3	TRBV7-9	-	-	TGTGCCAGCAGCTTTGCAGGGTTCGTTGGGAACACCATATATTTT	CASSFAGFVGNTIYF
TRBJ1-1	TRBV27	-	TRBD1	TGTGCCAGCAGTTTGAGGGGCCCAGGGGGCATCAACACTGAAGCTTTCTTT	CASSLRGPGGINTEAFF
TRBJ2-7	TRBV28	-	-	TGTGCCAGCAGCCACGATACAGGATCCTACGAGCAGTACTTC	CASSHDTGSYEQYF
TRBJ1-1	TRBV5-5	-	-	TGTGCCAGCAGCTTCGTCGCTATCTCGAACACTGAAGCTTTCTTT	CASSFVAISNTEAFF
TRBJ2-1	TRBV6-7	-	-	TGTGCCAGCACACACAACAGCTCCTACAATGAGCAGTTCTTC	CASTHNSSYNEQFF
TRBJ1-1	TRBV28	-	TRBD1	TGTGCCAGCAGTTCCGGGACAGTGAACACTGAAGCTTTCTTT	CASSSGTVNTEAFF
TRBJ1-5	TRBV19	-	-	TGTGCCAGTACCAGAGGACAGACGAATAGCAATCAGCCCCAGCATTTT	CASTRGQTNSNQPQHF
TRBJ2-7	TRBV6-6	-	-	TGTGCCAGCAGCCAGCAGGACTACGAGCAGTACTTC	CASSQQDYEQYF
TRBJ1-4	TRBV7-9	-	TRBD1	TGTGCCAGCAGCTCACATCTACCGGGACAGGGAACTAATGAAAAACTGTTTTTT	CASSSHLPGQGTNEKLFF
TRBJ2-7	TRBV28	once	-	TGTGCCAGCAACTTCGGGAAGCACTACGAGCAGTACTTC	CASNFGKHYEQYF
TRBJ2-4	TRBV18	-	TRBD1	TGTGCCAGCTCACCACAGACAGGGTGGGCCAAAAACATTCAGTACTTC	CASSPQTGWAKNIQYF
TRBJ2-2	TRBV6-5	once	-	TGTGCCAGCAGGTTGGGGGGAGAATACACCGGGGAGCTGTTTTTT	CASRLGGEYTGELFF
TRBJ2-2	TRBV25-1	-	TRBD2	TGTGCCAGCAGTGAATTTGGGAGGCTAGCGGGTGGCACCGGGGAGCTGTTTTTT	CASSEFGRLAGGTGELFF
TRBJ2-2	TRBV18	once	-	TGTGCCAGCTCACCACTCGAGACAACGAACACCGGGGAGCTGTTTTTT	CASSPLETTNTGELFF
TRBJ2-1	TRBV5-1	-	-	TGCGCCAGCAGCTTGGCAGGGGAGCCCTACAATGAGCAGTTCTTC	CASSLAGEPYNEQFF
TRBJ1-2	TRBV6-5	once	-	TGTGCCAGCAGTCCGCTCCAGGGGATCTATGGCTACACCTTC	CASSPLQGIYGYTF
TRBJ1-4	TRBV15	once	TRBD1	TGTGCCACCAGCAGCGCCCGGACAGGGCGAGGGGAAAAACTGTTTTTT	CATSSARTGRGEKLFF
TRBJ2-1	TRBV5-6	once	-	TGTGCCAGCAGCTTGCAGTACAATGAGCAGTTCTTC	CASSLQYNEQFF
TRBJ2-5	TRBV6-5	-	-	TGTGCCAGCAGTTCATACGGAGCGGAAGAGACCCAGTACTTC	CASSSYGAEETQYF
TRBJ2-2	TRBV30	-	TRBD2	TGTGCCTACGCACTAGCGGGAGGAACAAACACCGGGGAGCTGTTTTTT	CAYALAGGTNTGELFF
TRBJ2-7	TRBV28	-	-	TGTGCCAGCACCCCCGGCCGGGAGTACCACGAGCAGTACTTC	CASTPGREYHEQYF
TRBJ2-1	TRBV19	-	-	TGTGCCAGTAGTGACCACTCCGGGACACGGATGGGGAATGAGCAGTTCTTC	CASSDHSGTRMGNEQFF
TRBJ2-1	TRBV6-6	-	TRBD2	TGTGCCAGCAGTCCTAGCGGGAGCTCCTACAATGAGCAGTTCTTC	CASSPSGSSYNEQFF
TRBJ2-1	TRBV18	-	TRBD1	TGTGCCAGCTCACCAAGTACGGACAGGGACAATGAGCAGTTCTTC	CASSPSTDRDNEQFF
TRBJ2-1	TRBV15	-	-	TGTGCCACCAGCAGAGTCGGGAGCTCCTACAATGAGCAGTTCTTC	CATSRVGSSYNEQFF
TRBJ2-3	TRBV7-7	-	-	TGTGCTAGCAGCCCCCACCCCCCAAACAGGGTCGGTCGGGGCACAGATACGCAGTATTTT	CASSPHPPNRVGRGTDTQYF
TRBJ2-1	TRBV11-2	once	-	TGTGCCAGTACAAACAGGGTAGGCGAGCAGTTCTTC	CASTNRVGEQFF
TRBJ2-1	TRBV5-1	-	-	TGCGCCAGCAGCTCTTCACTAGCCCTATCCTACAATGAGCAGTTCTTC	CASSSSLALSYNEQFF
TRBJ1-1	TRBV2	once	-	TGTGCCAGCAGTGAGAGAACTGAAGCTTTCTTT	CASSERTEAFF
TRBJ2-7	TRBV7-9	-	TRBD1	TGTGCCAGCAGCTTGAGACAGGGAAACGAGCAGTACTTC	CASSLRQGNEQYF
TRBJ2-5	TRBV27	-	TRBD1	TGTGCCAGCAGTTTGACAGGGGGCGCAGGAAAGACCCAGTACTTC	CASSLTGGAGKTQYF
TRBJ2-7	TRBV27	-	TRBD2	TGTGCCAGCAGTCGCAACCACCCCACCTTAGCGGGACCATACTACGAGCAGTACTTC	CASSRNHPTLAGPYYEQYF